A selection of T cell receptor beta chains follows, all from one sample in a study of PD-L1 blockade in urothelial cancer. Assay used: immunoSEQ multiplex PCR; TCRdb lists only in-frame clones, some missing. The sample has fewer than 50,000 clones, around 80% seen once. The specimen comprised PBMCs, sampled around atezolizumab (anti-PD-L1) treatment. The receptor source for this set is a man in his 70s with urothelial cancer. Each CDR3 is given with its conserved first and last residue. Fields, in order: V gene, CDR3 protein.

TRBV10-3	CAGGTGAYEQYF
TRBV7-2	CASSLAGPPRGTQYF
TRBV4-3	CASSQNSGGGANTDTQYF
TRBV5-5	CASSPRGWNSGANVLTF
TRBV11-2	CASSQDSAQAFF
TRBV7-3	CASSLGLAGVNEQFF
TRBV13	CASSSRLAGGVRSYEQYF
TRBV9	CASSVDIAGGDEQYF
TRBV27	CASSLSSGGWTEAFF
TRBV11-2	CASSPPGGSGYTF
TRBV27	CASSARGMSSEQFF
TRBV18	CASSGGSSGNTIYF
TRBV12-5	CASGPPGSGREDTQYF
TRBV4-3	CASSQDWSDPNTEAFF
TRBV9	CASSVGPGRPADEQFF
TRBV5-4	CASSLVQANTEAFF
TRBV5-1	CASSDAQGLNTEAFF
TRBV5-4	CASSLQGAGNEQFF
TRBV5-1	CASSSDWKTDTQYF
TRBV19	CASSSRDRVTEQYF
TRBV5-4	CASRSNGAPPTDTQYF
TRBV25-1	CASSGAGQETQYF
TRBV19	CAVEGGNTGELFF
TRBV30	CAWSELGYGARNYGYTF
TRBV19	CASSPGQGLDEQYF
TRBV2	CASSVSGQGIDGYTF
TRBV13	CASSFVSGRAFTGELFF
TRBV9	CASSVSVNGGGNEQFF
TRBV6-1	CASSEGPIQGGNEKLFF
TRBV18	CASSLSAAEKLFF
TRBV6-6	CASSTAHSIYEQYF
TRBV6-4	CASSEYRGTEAFF
TRBV5-6	CASSRKNDRTDYGYTF
TRBV18	CASSPLDGRFSGEQFF
TRBV7-9	CASSLATGGLEKLFF
TRBV10-3	CAISGPLAGDIYEQYF
TRBV19	CASKVTSGLNTGELFF
TRBV7-9	CASSSPNTGELFF
TRBV7-8	CASSSSPGANYGYTF
TRBV7-2	CASSLGRATDTQYF
TRBV28	CASSFLQDYYGYTF
TRBV20-1	CSAFRADGYTF
TRBV6-1	CASTREGHSYNEQFF
TRBV4-3	CASSQGLSGGRGGELFF
TRBV5-1	CASSLEGAGEEKLFF
TRBV27	CASSLRVNNEKLFF
TRBV30	CAWSDQGQGFSDEQFF
TRBV5-1	CASSSGQYNEQFF
TRBV10-2	CASTLEEGSPLHF
TRBV9	CASSVSGGHSPLHF
TRBV5-1	CASSLGLTGETNEKLFF
TRBV7-8	CASSLGLAGGWGSSYNEQFF
TRBV15	CATSSWGGGSGANVLTF
TRBV4-3	CASSRQMLNYGYTF
TRBV5-6	CASSLMGYGTEAFF
TRBV7-8	CASSLPGRDEQFF